This TCR beta chain emerged from a study of CD8+ T cells in alopecia areata. The investigators collected lesional scalp punch biopsies and peripheral blood from alopecia areata patients. Note on this clone: Its antigen is undetermined.

RNA was extracted and reverse transcribed into cDNA as the sequencing template. Repertoires were generated with immunoSEQ multiplex PCR, while TCRdb's copy carries only in-frame clones and drops some. The sample lists about 19,000 clones, about 70% occurring once. General study findings and limits: Mice gave a clearer picture of TCR sharing than patients did, possibly for HLA-related reasons.

Germline lookup yields CDR1 LGHNA and CDR2 YSLEER. V trimming: 3 bases; J trimming: 5 bases; junction bases outside the gene matches: 7. The CDR3 length is 15 residues. The source was skin, collected at week 0. The TCR sequence derives from a human donor with alopecia areata. The chain recombines TRBV4-3 with TRBJ1-1; the match to TRBD1 covers 9 bases. This CDR3 reads CASSQVGQGKTEAFF. For the CDR3, the DNA is TGCGCCAGCAGCCAGGTGGGACAGGGTAAGACTGAAGCTTTCTTT.